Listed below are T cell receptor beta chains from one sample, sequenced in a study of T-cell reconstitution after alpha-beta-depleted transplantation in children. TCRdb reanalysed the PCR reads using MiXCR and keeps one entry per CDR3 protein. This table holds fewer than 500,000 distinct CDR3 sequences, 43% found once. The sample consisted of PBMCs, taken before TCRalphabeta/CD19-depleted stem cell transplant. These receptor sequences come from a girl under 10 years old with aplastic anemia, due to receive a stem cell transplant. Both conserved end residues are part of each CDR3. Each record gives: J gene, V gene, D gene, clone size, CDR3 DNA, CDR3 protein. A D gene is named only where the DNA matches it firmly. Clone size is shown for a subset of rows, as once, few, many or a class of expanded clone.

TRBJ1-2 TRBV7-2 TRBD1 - TGTGCCAGCAGCCCGGGACAGGGACCGCCCCTTGGCTACACCTTC CASSPGQGPPLGYTF
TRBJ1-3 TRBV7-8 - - TGTGCCAGCAGCTTAACACGCCAGAGCTCTGGAAACACCATATATTTT CASSLTRQSSGNTIYF
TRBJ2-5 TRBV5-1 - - TGCGCCAGCAGGCCCCCAGGAGAGACCCAGTACTTC CASRPPGETQYF
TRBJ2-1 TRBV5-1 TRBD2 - TGCGCCAGCAGCTGGGGACTAGCGGGAGAAGGAAATGAGCAGTTCTTC CASSWGLAGEGNEQFF
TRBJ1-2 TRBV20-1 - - TGCAGTGCTAGTTTAGACTATGGCGACACCTTC CSASLDYGDTF
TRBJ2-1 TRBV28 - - TGTGCCAGCATAAGCTCCTCCTCATGGGACTCAGAGCAGTTCTTC CASISSSSWDSEQFF
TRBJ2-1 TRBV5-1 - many TGCGCCAGCAGCTTGACGTTAGGGTTATACAATGAGCAGTTCTTC CASSLTLGLYNEQFF
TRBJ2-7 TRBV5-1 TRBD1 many TGCGCCAGCAGCTTGCGCCCATGGACAGGGGGCCTCTCCTACGAGCAGTACTTC CASSLRPWTGGLSYEQYF
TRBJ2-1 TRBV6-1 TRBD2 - TGTGCCAGCAGTGCGACTAGCGGGAGGGCCAGTGAGCAGTTCTTC CASSATSGRASEQFF
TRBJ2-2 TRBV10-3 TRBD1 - TGTGCCATCAGTGAGGGGACAGGGGGTCCCCGGGAGCTGTTTTTT CAISEGTGGPRELFF
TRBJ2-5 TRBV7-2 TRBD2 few TGTGCCAGCAGCTCCCCCCGACTAGCGGGAGGCCAAGAGACCCAGTACTTC CASSSPRLAGGQETQYF
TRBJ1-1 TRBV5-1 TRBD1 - TGCGCCAGCAGCTTGGGACAGGGGGAATACACTGAAGCTTTCTTT CASSLGQGEYTEAFF
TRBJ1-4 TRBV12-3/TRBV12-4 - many TGTGCCAGCAGTTTCGGGGAAAAACTGTTTTTT CASSFGEKLFF
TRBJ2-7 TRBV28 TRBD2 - TGTGCCAGCCAGAAGACTAGCGGGAGGACCGAGCAGTACTTC CASQKTSGRTEQYF
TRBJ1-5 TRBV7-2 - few TGTGCCAGCAGCTTAGGGGTAGTGGAGCCCGGGGAGCCCCAGCATTTT CASSLGVVEPGEPQHF
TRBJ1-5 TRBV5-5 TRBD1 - TGTGCCAGCAGCTTCAGGGACAGGGGCTTCAATCAGCCCCAGCATTTT CASSFRDRGFNQPQHF
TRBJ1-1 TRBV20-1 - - TGCAGTGTGGCCAGCGGAAACACTGAAGCTTTCTTT CSVASGNTEAFF
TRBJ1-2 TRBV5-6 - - TGTGCCAGCAGCTTGGCCGAGACGAAGTATGGCTACACCTTC CASSLAETKYGYTF
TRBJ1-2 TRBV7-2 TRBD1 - TGTGCCAGCAGCCTCGGGACAGGCCCGTGGGGCGAGGGCTACACCTTC CASSLGTGPWGEGYTF
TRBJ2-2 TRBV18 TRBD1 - TGTGCCAGCTCGGACAGGGACACCGGGGAGCTGTTTTTT CASSDRDTGELFF
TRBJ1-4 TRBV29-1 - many TGCAGCGTCGCGTCCGGTGGGACTAATGAAAAACTGTTTTTT CSVASGGTNEKLFF
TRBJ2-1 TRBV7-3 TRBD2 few TGTGCCAGCAGCCCCCATTGGGGAGGGAAGGAGAGTGAGCAGTTCTTC CASSPHWGGKESEQFF
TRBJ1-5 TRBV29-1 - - TGCAGCGCCGGACAGATAGATCAGCCCCAGCATTTT CSAGQIDQPQHF
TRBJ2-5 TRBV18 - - TGTGCCAGCTCACCATCGGCGCCAGGGATGTACCAAGAGACCCAGTACTTC CASSPSAPGMYQETQYF
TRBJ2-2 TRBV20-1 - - TGCAGTGCTAAGCTAATGAACACCGGGGAGCTGTTTTTT CSAKLMNTGELFF
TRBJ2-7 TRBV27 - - TGTGCCAGCAGTTTGCGCCGTGGGGGAGGCTCCTACGAGCAGTACTTC CASSLRRGGGSYEQYF
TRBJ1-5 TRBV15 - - TGTGCCACCAGCAGGGCGGCCGGTAGCAATCAGCCCCAGCATTTT CATSRAAGSNQPQHF
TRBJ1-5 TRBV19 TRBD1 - TGTGCCAGTAGGGGGGGACAGGTCGTAAATCAGCCCCAGCATTTT CASRGGQVVNQPQHF
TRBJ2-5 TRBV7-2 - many TGTGCCAGCAGCTTACGGCTTACGGCACTACAAGAGACCCAGTACTTC CASSLRLTALQETQYF
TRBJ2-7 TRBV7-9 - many TGTGCCAGCAGCTTTCAGCAGAATTCGAACGAGCAGTACTTC CASSFQQNSNEQYF
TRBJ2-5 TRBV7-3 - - TGTGCCAGCAGCTTAACTCTCTCGTCGCCCCAGTACTTC CASSLTLSSPQYF
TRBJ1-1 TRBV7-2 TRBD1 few TGTGCCAGCAGCCGACAGGGGAACACTGAAGCTTCCTTT CASSRQGNTEASF
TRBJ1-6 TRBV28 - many TGTGCCAGCAGTTTGAGGGAGTCTAATTCACCCCTCCACTTT CASSLRESNSPLHF
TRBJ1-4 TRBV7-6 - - TGTGCCAGCAGGGGGTGGGGGGTCGGAGAAAAACTGTTTTTT CASRGWGVGEKLFF
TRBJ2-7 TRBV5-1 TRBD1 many TGCGCCAGCAGCTTTTGGTCAGGGGGCGAGCAGTACTTC CASSFWSGGEQYF
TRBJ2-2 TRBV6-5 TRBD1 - TGTGCCAGCAGTTACTCGGACAGGGGTACTTCTGGGGAGCTGTTTTTT CASSYSDRGTSGELFF
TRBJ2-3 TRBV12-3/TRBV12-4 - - TGTGCCAGCAGTTTAGTGGGAGGTACGCAGTATTTT CASSLVGGTQYF
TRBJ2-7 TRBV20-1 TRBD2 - TGCAGTGCTATACCTAGCGGATTATCCTACGAGCAGTACTTC CSAIPSGLSYEQYF
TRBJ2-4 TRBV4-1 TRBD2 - TGCGCCAGCAGCCAGCCAACTAGCGGGAGGGCCAAAAACATTCAGTACTTC CASSQPTSGRAKNIQYF
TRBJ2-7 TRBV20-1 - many TGCAGTGCAACCAGCGGAAGGAGCTCCTACGAGCAGTACTTC CSATSGRSSYEQYF
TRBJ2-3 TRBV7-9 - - TGTGCCAGCAGCTTATCCCAGGGAGGAGATACGCAGTATTTT CASSLSQGGDTQYF
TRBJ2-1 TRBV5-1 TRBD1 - TGCGCCAGCAGCTTGGTCAGGGGGCCCAATGAGCAGTTCTTC CASSLVRGPNEQFF
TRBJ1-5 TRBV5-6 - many TGTGCCAGCTTAAAGTTGGGCGTAAGGGGCGACCAGCCCCAGCATTTT CASLKLGVRGDQPQHF
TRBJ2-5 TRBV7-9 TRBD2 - TGTGCCAGCAGCTTGTCTAGCGGGACCCAAGAGACCCAGTACTTC CASSLSSGTQETQYF
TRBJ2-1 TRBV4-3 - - TGCGCCAGCAGCCAAGATCGAGGGGTGAGCGATGAGCAGTTCTTC CASSQDRGVSDEQFF
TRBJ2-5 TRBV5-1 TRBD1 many TGCGCCAGCAGCGTATCACAGGGGGAGTCGGGGACCCAGTACTTC CASSVSQGESGTQYF
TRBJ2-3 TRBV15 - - TGTGCCACCAGCAGAGAATACCTTAGCACAGATACGCAGTATTTT CATSREYLSTDTQYF
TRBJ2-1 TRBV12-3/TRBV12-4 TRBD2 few TGTGCCAGCAGTTTGAGTCCGGGACTAGCGGGAGGGCCGAATGAGCAGTTCTTC CASSLSPGLAGGPNEQFF
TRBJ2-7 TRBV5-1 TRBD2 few TGCGCCAGCAGCTCGGCTTCCGGGACTAGCGGGAGATTCAGGGACGAGCAGTACTTC CASSSASGTSGRFRDEQYF
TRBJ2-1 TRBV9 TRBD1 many TGTGCCAGCAGCGGACAGGGTTTCAATGAGCAGTTCTTC CASSGQGFNEQFF
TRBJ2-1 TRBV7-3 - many TGTGCCAGCAGCTCTCCTCGCGGGGAGAGCTCCTACAATGAGCAGTTCTTC CASSSPRGESSYNEQFF
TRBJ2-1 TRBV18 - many TGTGCCAGCTCACCAGGAACCAATGAGCAGTTCTTC CASSPGTNEQFF
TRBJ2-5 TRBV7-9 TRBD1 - TGTGCCAGCAGCCCCCTGGACAGGGGACCATGGACCCAGTACTTC CASSPLDRGPWTQYF
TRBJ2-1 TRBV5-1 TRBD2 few TGCGCCAGCAGCTTGGCCGGAGGGCTAGCGGGTGCCTACAATGAGCAGTTCTTC CASSLAGGLAGAYNEQFF
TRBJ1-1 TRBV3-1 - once TGTGCCAGCAGCCCCGTAAGCGGCTCCCCCACTGAAGCTTTCTTT CASSPVSGSPTEAFF